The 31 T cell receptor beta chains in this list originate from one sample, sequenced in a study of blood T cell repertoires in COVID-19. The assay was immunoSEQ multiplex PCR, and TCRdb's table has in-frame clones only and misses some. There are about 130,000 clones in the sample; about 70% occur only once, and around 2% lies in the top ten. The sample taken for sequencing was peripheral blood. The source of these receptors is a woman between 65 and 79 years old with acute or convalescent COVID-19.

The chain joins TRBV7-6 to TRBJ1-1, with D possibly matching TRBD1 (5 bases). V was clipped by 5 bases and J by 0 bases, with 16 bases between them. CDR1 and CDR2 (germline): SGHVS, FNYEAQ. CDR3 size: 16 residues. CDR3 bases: TGTGCCAGCAGCGCCTCCTCAGGGCCGGTGAACACTGAAGCTTTCTTT. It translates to CASSASSGPVNTEAFF.

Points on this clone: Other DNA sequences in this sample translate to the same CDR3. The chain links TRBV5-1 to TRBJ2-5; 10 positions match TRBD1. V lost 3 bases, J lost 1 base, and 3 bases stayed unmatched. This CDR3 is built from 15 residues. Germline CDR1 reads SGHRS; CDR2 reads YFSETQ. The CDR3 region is CASSSGTGVQETQYF. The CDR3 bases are TGCGCCAGCAGCTCAGGGACAGGGGTCCAAGAGACCCAGTACTTC.

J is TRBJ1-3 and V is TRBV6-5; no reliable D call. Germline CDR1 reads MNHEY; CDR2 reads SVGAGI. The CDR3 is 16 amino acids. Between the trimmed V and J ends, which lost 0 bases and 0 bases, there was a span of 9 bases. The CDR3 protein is CASSYSAGYSGNTIYF. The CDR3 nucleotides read TGTGCCAGCAGTTACTCGGCAGGCTACTCTGGAAACACCATATATTTT.

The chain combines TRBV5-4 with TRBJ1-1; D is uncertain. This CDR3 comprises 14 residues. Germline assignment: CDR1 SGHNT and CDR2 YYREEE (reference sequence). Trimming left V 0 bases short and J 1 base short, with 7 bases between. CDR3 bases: TGTGCCAGCAGCTTGGGCCAGTCGAACACTGAAGCTTTCTTT. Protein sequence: CASSLGQSNTEAFF.

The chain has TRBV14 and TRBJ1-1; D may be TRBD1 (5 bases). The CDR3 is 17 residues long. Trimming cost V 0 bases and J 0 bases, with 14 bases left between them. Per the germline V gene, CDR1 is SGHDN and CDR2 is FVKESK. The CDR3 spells CASSQDIFWGMNTEAFF. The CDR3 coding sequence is TGTGCCAGCAGCCAAGATATTTTCTGGGGCATGAACACTGAAGCTTTCTTT.

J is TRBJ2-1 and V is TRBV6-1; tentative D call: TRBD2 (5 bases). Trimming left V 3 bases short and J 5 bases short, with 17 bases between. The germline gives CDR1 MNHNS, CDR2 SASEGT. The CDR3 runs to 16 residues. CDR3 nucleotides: TGTGCCAGCAGTGATTCCCCGAGGGCTAATAACAATGAGCAGTTCTTC. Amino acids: CASSDSPRANNNEQFF.

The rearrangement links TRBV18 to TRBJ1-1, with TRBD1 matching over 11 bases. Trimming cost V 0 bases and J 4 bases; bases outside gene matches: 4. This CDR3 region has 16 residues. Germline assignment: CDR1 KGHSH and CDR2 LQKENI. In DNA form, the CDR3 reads TGTGCCAGCTCACCACCAGGGACAGGGGGGATCACTGAAGCTTTCTTT. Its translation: CASSPPGTGGITEAFF.

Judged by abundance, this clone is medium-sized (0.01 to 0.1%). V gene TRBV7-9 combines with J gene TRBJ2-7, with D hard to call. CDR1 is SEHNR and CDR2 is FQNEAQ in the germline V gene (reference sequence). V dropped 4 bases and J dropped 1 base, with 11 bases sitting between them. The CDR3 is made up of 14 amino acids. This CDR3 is CASSSGEVSYEQYF. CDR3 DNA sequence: TGTGCCAGCAGCTCCGGTGAGGTTTCCTACGAGCAGTACTTC.

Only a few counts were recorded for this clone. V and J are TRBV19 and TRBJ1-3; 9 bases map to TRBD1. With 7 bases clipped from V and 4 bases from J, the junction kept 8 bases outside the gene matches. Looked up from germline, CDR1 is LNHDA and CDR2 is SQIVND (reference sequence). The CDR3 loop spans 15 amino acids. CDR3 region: CASKTGTGSGNTIYF. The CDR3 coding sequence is TGTGCCAGTAAAACCGGGACAGGGTCCGGAAACACCATATATTTT.

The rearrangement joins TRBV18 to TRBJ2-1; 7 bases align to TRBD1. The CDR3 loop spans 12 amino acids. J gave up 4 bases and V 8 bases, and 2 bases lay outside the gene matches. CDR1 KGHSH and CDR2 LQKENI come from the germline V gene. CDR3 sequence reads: CASDRVYNEQFF. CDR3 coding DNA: TGTGCCAGCGACAGGGTTTACAATGAGCAGTTCTTC. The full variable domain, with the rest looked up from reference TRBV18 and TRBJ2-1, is NAGVMQNPRHLVRRRGQEARLRCSPMKGHSHVYWYRQLPEEGLKFMVYLQKENIIDESGMPKERFSAEFPKEGPSILRIQQVVRGDSAAYFCASDRVYNEQFFGPGTRLTVL.

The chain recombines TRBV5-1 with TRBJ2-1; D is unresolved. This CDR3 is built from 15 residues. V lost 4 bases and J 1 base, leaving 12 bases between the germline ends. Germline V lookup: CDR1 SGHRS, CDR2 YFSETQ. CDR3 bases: TGCGCCAGCAGCCCCCGGTCTAGTTCCTACAATGAGCAGTTCTTC. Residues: CASSPRSSSYNEQFF.

The CDR3 sequence is CASSPGQGLGEQYF. As DNA, the CDR3 is TGTGCCAGCAGCCCGGGACAGGGGTTGGGCGAGCAGTACTTC. The chain carries TRBV28 and TRBJ2-7; 10 nucleotides line up with TRBD1. Trimming at V came to 6 bases and at J to 6 bases, leaving 8 bases not matched to a gene. Germline values: CDR1 MDHEN, CDR2 SYDVKM. The CDR3 contains 14 residues.

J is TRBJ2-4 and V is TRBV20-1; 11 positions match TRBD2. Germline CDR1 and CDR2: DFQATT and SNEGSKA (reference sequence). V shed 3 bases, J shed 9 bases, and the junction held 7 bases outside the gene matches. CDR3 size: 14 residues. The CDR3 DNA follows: TGCAGTGCTAGTATAGCGGGGGGGTTCGGCATTCAGTACTTC. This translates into CSASIAGGFGIQYF.

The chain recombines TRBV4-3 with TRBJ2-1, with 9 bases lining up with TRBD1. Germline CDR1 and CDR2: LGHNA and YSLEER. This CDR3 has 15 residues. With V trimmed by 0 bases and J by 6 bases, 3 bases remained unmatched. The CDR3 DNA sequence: TGCGCCAGCAGCCAAGAGGGACAGGGACTCAATGAGCAGTTCTTC. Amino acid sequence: CASSQEGQGLNEQFF.

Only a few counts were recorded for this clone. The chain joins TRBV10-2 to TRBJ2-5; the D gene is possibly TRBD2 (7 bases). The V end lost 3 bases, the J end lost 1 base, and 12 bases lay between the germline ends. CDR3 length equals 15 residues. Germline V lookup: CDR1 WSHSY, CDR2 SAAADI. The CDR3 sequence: CASSDGGGLQETQYF. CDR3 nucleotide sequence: TGCGCCAGCAGTGACGGCGGGGGCCTCCAAGAGACCCAGTACTTC.

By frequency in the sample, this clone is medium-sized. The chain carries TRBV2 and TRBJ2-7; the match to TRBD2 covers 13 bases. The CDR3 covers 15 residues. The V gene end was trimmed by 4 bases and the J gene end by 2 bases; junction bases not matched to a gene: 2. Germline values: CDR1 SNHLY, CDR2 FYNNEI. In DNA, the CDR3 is TGTGCCAGCAGTGTACTAGCGGGAGGGCCCTACGAGCAGTACTTC. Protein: CASSVLAGGPYEQYF.

CDR3 in DNA: TGTGCCATCAGTGAGGGGGAGGCCCTGGATCCTGGAAACACCATATATTTT. Its translation: CAISEGEALDPGNTIYF. The genes are TRBV10-3 and TRBJ1-3; D is uncertain. The V and J ends lost 2 bases and 2 bases respectively, with 16 bases between them. The CDR3 spans 17 residues. The germline gives CDR1 ENHRY, CDR2 SYGVKD.

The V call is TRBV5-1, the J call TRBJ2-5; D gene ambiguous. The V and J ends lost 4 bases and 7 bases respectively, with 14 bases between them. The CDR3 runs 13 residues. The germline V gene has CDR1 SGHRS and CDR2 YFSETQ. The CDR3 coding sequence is TGCGCCAGCAGCCCTCCCTCACGCGGGACCCAGTACTTC. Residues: CASSPPSRGTQYF.

The CDR3 DNA reads as TGCAGCGTTGGGTCAGAGGTTTACTACGAGCAGTACTTC. Translated, it gives CSVGSEVYYEQYF. The genes are TRBV29-1 and TRBJ2-7, with D hard to call. The CDR3 length is 13 residues. V was trimmed by 4 bases and J by 3 bases, leaving 13 bases between them. CDR1 is SQVTM, CDR2 ANQGSEA, per germline.

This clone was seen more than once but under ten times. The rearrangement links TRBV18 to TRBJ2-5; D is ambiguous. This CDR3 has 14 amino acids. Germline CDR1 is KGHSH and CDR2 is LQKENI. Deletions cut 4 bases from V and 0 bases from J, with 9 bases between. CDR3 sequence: CASSQSRNQETQYF. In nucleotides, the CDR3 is TGTGCCAGCTCACAGTCGCGGAACCAAGAGACCCAGTACTTC. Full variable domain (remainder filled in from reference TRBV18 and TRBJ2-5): NAGVMQNPRHLVRRRGQEARLRCSPMKGHSHVYWYRQLPEEGLKFMVYLQKENIIDESGMPKERFSAEFPKEGPSILRIQQVVRGDSAAYFCASSQSRNQETQYFGPGTRLLVL.

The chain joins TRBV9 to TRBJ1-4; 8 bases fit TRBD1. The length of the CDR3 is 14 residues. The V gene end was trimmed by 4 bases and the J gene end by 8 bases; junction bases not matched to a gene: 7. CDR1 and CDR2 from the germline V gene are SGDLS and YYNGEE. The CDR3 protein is CASSPGQGMEKLFF. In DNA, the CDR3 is TGTGCCAGCAGCCCCGGACAGGGTATGGAAAAACTGTTTTTT.

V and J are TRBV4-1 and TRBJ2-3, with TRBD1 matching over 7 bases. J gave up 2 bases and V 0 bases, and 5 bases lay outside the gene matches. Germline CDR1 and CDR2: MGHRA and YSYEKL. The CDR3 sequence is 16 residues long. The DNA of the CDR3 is TGCGCCAGCAGCCAAGATAGAACAGGGGCCACAGATACGCAGTATTTT. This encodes CASSQDRTGATDTQYF.

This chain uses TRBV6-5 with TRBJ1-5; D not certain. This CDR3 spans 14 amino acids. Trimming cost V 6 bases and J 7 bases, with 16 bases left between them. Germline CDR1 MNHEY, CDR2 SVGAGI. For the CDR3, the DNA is TGTGCCAGCAGGCTGGGAGCGGGCGGCCAGCCCCAGCATTTT. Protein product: CASRLGAGGQPQHF.

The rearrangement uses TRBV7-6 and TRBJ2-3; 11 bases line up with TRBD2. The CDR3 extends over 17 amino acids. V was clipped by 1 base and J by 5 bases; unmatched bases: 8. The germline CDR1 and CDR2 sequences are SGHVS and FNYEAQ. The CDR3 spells CASSLGASGGPGDTQYF. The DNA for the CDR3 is TGTGCCAGCAGCTTAGGGGCTAGCGGGGGGCCGGGAGATACGCAGTATTTT.

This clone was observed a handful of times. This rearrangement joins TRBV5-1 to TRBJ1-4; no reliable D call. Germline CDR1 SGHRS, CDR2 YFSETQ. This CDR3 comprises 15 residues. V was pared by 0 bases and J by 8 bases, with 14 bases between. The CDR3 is CASSLGPRGREKLFF. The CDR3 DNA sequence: TGCGCCAGCAGCTTGGGCCCTAGAGGAAGAGAAAAACTGTTTTTT.

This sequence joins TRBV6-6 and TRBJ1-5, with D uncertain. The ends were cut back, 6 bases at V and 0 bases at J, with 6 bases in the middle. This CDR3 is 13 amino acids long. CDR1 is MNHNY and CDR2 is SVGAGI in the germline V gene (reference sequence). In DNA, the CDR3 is TGTGCCAGCAGCCCCAATAGCAATCAGCCCCAGCATTTT. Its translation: CASSPNSNQPQHF.

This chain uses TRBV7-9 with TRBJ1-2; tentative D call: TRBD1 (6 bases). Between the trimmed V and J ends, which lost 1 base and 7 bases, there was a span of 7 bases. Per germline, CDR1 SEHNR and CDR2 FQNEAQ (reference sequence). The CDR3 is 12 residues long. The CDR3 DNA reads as TGTGCCAGCAGCTTAGGACAGGTTGGCTACACCTTC. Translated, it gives CASSLGQVGYTF.

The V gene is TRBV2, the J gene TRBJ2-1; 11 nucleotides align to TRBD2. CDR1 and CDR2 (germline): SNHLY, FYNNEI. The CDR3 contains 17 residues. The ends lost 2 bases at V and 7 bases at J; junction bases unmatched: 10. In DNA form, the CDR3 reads TGTGCCAGCAGTGAAAGGGTAGCGGGAGGGCCGCGAAATGAGCAGTTCTTC. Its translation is CASSERVAGGPRNEQFF.

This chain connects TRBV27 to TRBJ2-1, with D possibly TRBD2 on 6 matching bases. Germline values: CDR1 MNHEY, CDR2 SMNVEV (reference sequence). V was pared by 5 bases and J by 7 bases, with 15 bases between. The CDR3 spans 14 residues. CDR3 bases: TGTGCCAGCAGTCTGAGCGGGCCAGGGAATGAGCAGTTCTTC. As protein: CASSLSGPGNEQFF.

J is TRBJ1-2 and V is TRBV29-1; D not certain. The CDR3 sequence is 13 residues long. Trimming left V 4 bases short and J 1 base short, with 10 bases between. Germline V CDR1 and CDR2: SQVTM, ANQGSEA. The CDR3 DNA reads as TGCAGCGTTGGGTCGGAGAATAACTATGGCTACACCTTC. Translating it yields CSVGSENNYGYTF.

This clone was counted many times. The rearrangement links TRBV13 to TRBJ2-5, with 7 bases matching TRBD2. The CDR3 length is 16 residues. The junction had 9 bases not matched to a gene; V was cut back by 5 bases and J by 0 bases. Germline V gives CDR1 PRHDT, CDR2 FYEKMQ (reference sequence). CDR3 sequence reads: CASSIIRGVDQETQYF. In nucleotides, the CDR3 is TGTGCCAGCAGCATTATCCGGGGGGTCGACCAAGAGACCCAGTACTTC.